These T cell receptor beta chains were read from a single sample in a study of graft-versus-host responses after intestinal transplantation. The protocol was immunoSEQ multiplex PCR, while the TCRdb copy is restricted to in-frame clones and leaves out a portion. Here the sample spans approximately 81,000 clones, around 90% being singletons. What these receptors recognize is not known. The sample was unstimulated CD8+ T cells sorted from spleen or lymph node cells, taken before transplant. The receptors shown here come from a human donor who was the organ donor for an intestinal transplant. CDR3s include the opening cysteine and the closing phenylalanine or tryptophan. Fields, in order: clone size, J gene, V gene, D gene, CDR3 DNA, CDR3 protein. A D gene is named only where the DNA matches it firmly. The size entry is marked missing in some rows and otherwise reads once, few, many or a size class.

>NA|TRBJ2-1|TRBV11-2|NA
TGTGCCAGCACCCCACTACGGGGGACGGCCTTTAATGAGCAGTTCTTC
CASTPLRGTAFNEQFF
>once|TRBJ2-1|TRBV25-1|NA
TGTGCCAGCAGTCTATACCGGGACTCGCAATGGCATGAGCAGTTCTTC
CASSLYRDSQWHEQFF
>NA|TRBJ2-3|TRBV6-1|NA
TGTGCCAGCAGTGAAGCTGACTCAGGGGCGGGGGACGGGTATACGCAGTATTTT
CASSEADSGAGDGYTQYF
>NA|TRBJ1-5|TRBV6-1|TRBD1
TGTGCCAGCAGCGAGCCAGACAGGGGAGGTCAGCCCCAGCATTTT
CASSEPDRGGQPQHF
>NA|TRBJ1-3|TRBV5-6|NA
TGTGCCAGCGGACCGGGACGGGGAGGAAACACCATATATTTT
CASGPGRGGNTIYF
>NA|TRBJ2-2|TRBV9|TRBD1
TGTGCCAGCAGCGCAGAGTCGCCATGGGACAGCACCGGGGAGCTGTTTTTT
CASSAESPWDSTGELFF
>NA|TRBJ1-1|TRBV7-8|NA
TGTGCCAGCAGCCCACGAAGTGGACAGAACACTGAAGCTTTCTTT
CASSPRSGQNTEAFF
>NA|TRBJ2-2|TRBV5-4|NA
TGTGCCAGCAGCCTAGGACGGTTAAACACCGGGGAGCTGTTTTTT
CASSLGRLNTGELFF
>NA|TRBJ1-1|TRBV13|NA
TGTGCCAGCAGCGCGGTCGGTCAGGCCCTTAGGACTGAAGCTTTCTTT
CASSAVGQALRTEAFF
>NA|TRBJ2-5|TRBV5-4|NA
TGTGCCAGCAGCGCTGGGTGGGGGCCGGAGGAGACCCAGTACTTC
CASSAGWGPEETQYF
>NA|TRBJ2-5|TRBV19|NA
TGTGCCAGTAGTCTGGGGGACGAGACCCAGTACTTC
CASSLGDETQYF
>NA|TRBJ1-3|TRBV4-2|NA
TGTGCCAGCAGCCGACGATCTGGAAACACCATATATTTT
CASSRRSGNTIYF
>NA|TRBJ2-7|TRBV28|TRBD2
TGTGCCAGCAGCCCCAGGTGGAGCGGGGGGGAAAACGAGCAGTACTTC
CASSPRWSGGENEQYF
>NA|TRBJ1-5|TRBV30|NA
TGTGCCTCCCGACCCCGGGGATACAATCAGCCCCAGCATTTT
CASRPRGYNQPQHF
>NA|TRBJ1-4|TRBV2|TRBD1
TGTGCCAGCAGTGAAACAGGGGACGGACTGTTTTTT
CASSETGDGLFF
>NA|TRBJ2-1|TRBV27|TRBD2
TGTGCCAGCAGTTTGGGGGGGTGGGTCAATGAGCAGTTCTTC
CASSLGGWVNEQFF
>NA|TRBJ1-6|TRBV4-1|NA
TGCGCCAGCAGCCAAGCAGAAGTTTATAATTCACCCCTCCACTTT
CASSQAEVYNSPLHF
>NA|TRBJ1-3|TRBV9|NA
TGTGCCAGCAGCGTAGCTGAGACGACGCTATCTGGAAACACCATATATTTT
CASSVAETTLSGNTIYF
>NA|TRBJ1-2|TRBV7-2|NA
TGTGCCAGCAGCTCCACTCCCCCCCCGCGGGGCTACACCTTC
CASSSTPPPRGYTF
>NA|TRBJ2-7|TRBV27|TRBD1
TGTGCCAGCAGTCCGAACGCCGGGACAGGGGGAGCGAACGAGCAGTACTTC
CASSPNAGTGGANEQYF
>few|TRBJ2-7|TRBV4-1|NA
TGCGCCAGCAGCCCCGAAGAGGGGTACGAGCAGTACTTC
CASSPEEGYEQYF
>NA|TRBJ2-3|TRBV28|TRBD1
TGTGCCAGCAGTTTATACAAACACACTCCGACAGGGGGCACAGATACGCAGTATTTT
CASSLYKHTPTGGTDTQYF
>NA|TRBJ2-7|TRBV7-9|NA
TGTGCCAGCAGCTCGGAAGTAGGTAGGGACGAGCAGTACTTC
CASSSEVGRDEQYF
>NA|TRBJ1-6|TRBV5-1|NA
TGCGCCAGCAGCTTTGGGAATTCACCCCTCCACTTT
CASSFGNSPLHF
>NA|TRBJ2-1|TRBV29-1|NA
TGCAGCGTGGAACCTCGTGAGCAGTTCTTC
CSVEPREQFF
>NA|TRBJ2-1|TRBV30|NA
TGTGCCTGGAGTCCAGGGATTGAGCAGTTCTTC
CAWSPGIEQFF
>NA|TRBJ2-2|TRBV11-2|NA
TGTGCCAGCAGCCCTTACGGGGTGAACACCGGGGAGCTGTTTTTT
CASSPYGVNTGELFF